The entry below describes one TCR beta chain. Its antigen is currently unknown. 60 Vbeta and 13 Jbeta primers were used in PCR. TCRdb's table, derived via immunoSEQ multiplex PCR, lists solely in-frame clones and lacks some. This table holds more than 90,000 clones, around 70% found once. The sample comes from a study of cytomegalovirus exposure and HLA in healthy donors. In germline, CDR1 is SEHNR, CDR2 FQNEAQ (reference sequence). The CDR3 contains 14 residues. The V end was cut by 1 base, the J end by 2 bases, with 8 bases between. Study-level results: It was only CMV serostatus that was available as immune exposure information. The majority of TCR sequences were rare, yet some public TCRs appeared in many donors.

This TCR was recovered from a woman aged 45-59 years in good health and CMV-seropositive. The specimen was PBMCs. The chain employs TRBV7-9 and TRBJ2-5; no clear D gene. DNA for the CDR3: TGTGCCAGCAGCTTAGAATACAGTCAAGAGACCCAGTACTTC. It translates to CASSLEYSQETQYF.